Given below is one T cell receptor (beta chain) in context. Its cognate antigen is unknown. Per germline, CDR1 LGHNA and CDR2 YNFKEQ. The CDR3 sequence is 16 residues long. The V segment lost 3 bases and the J segment 2 bases; nucleotides outside the gene matches: 1. Primers for the PCR totalled 60 Vbeta and 13 Jbeta. In the authors' methods: A later analysis counted about 80 million unique TCR beta chains, about 10 million shared. Repertoires were generated with immunoSEQ multiplex PCR, while TCRdb's copy carries only in-frame clones and drops some. V, J and clone size derive from that table, while D and trimming were established from the DNA sequence. Among some 130,000 clones listed, roughly 78% were seen once. This sample is part of a study of cytomegalovirus exposure and HLA in healthy donors. The study's findings and limits: The study recorded around 160 TCR beta chains that were cytomegalovirus-associated. A later analysis linked a missense DCLRE1C variant to TCR beta V- and J-gene trimming.

This rearrangement joins TRBV4-2 to TRBJ2-3; the match to TRBD2 covers 14 bases. Sequenced input: PBMCs. The sequence derives from a male donor in good health and CMV-seronegative. The CDR3 spells CASSQTSGGATDTQYF. The CDR3 bases are TGTGCCAGCAGCCAGACTAGCGGGGGGGCCACAGATACGCAGTATTTT.